These T cell receptor beta chains were read from a single sample in a study of blood T cell repertoires in COVID-19. TCRdb keeps only in-frame clones here, not all; method: immunoSEQ multiplex PCR. The data contain roughly 220,000 clones, about nine tenths of them singletons. Sequencing input: peripheral blood. The origin of the receptors is a man at least 80 years old with acute or convalescent COVID-19. Both conserved end residues are part of each CDR3. D genes are given only for firm matches. Clone sizes are given selectively: once, few, many, or a class where the clone is expanded.

V	size	D	J	DNA	CDR3
TRBV7-2	.	TRBD2	TRBJ2-7	TGTGCCAGCAGCTCCGGACTAGCGGGATACTACGAGCAGTACTTC	CASSSGLAGYYEQYF
TRBV7-9	once	.	TRBJ1-3	TGTGCCAGCAGCTCCGAGGGAAACACCATATATTTT	CASSSEGNTIYF
TRBV6-5	once	.	TRBJ1-2	TGTGCCAGCAGCTCGACAGGCGCTAACTATGGCTACACCTTC	CASSSTGANYGYTF
TRBV18	.	TRBD1	TRBJ1-2	TGTGCCAGCTCACTGGGACAGCTAGATGGCTACACCTTC	CASSLGQLDGYTF
TRBV19	.	.	TRBJ1-1	TGTGCCAGTACCCCAAGGGGTGCGCAGAACACTGAAGCTTTCTTT	CASTPRGAQNTEAFF
TRBV11-1	.	TRBD2	TRBJ2-1	TGTGCCAGCAGAGGATGGGGGGGCTCCTACAATGAGCAGTTCTTC	CASRGWGGSYNEQFF
TRBV4-2	.	.	TRBJ2-1	TGTGCCAGCAGCCACGACGGGACATTCAATGAGCAGTTCTTC	CASSHDGTFNEQFF
TRBV12-3/TRBV12-4	.	.	TRBJ2-1	TGTGCCAGCAGTTTGGCAGGGGCTCGTGAGCAGTTCTTC	CASSLAGAREQFF
TRBV6-5	.	.	TRBJ2-1	TGTGCCAGCAGTTACCAGGGCAATGAGCAGTTCTTC	CASSYQGNEQFF
TRBV3-1/TRBV3-2	.	TRBD1	TRBJ2-5	TGTGCCAGCACGCTCATACAGGGGTTTTTTGGGACCCAGTACTTC	CASTLIQGFFGTQYF
TRBV6-5	.	.	TRBJ2-3	TGTGCCAGCGGCTCCGGGACTGTCACAGATACGCAGTATTTT	CASGSGTVTDTQYF
TRBV5-1	.	.	TRBJ2-2	TGCGCCAGCAGCTTGGGGCTGGGCGACACCGGGGAGCTGTTTTTT	CASSLGLGDTGELFF
TRBV18	.	TRBD1	TRBJ1-5	TGTGCCAGCTCACCGGGGACAGGGGTGGAACAGCCCCAGCATTTT	CASSPGTGVEQPQHF
TRBV24-1	.	.	TRBJ1-5	TGTGCCACCAGTGAAGGCAGCCAGGGGACGATTAGCAATCAGCCCCAGCATTTT	CATSEGSQGTISNQPQHF
TRBV24-1	.	TRBD2	TRBJ2-1	TGTGCCACCAGTGATTCACGTCCTAGCGGGCGTGCCAATGAGCAGTTCTTC	CATSDSRPSGRANEQFF
TRBV28	.	.	TRBJ2-3	TGTGCCAGCAGTTTGGCGGGGAGTGGCACAGATACGCAGTATTTT	CASSLAGSGTDTQYF
TRBV7-6	.	.	TRBJ1-1	TGTGCCAGCAGTTACCAGTCTTACACTGAAGCTTTCTTT	CASSYQSYTEAFF
TRBV9	.	TRBD2	TRBJ2-3	TGTGCCAGCAGCCCGCGGGAGGGCCTCACAGATACGCAGTATTTT	CASSPREGLTDTQYF
TRBV6-5	.	.	TRBJ2-1	TGTGCCAGCAGTTACACCGAGCGAAATGAGCAGTTCTTC	CASSYTERNEQFF
TRBV10-3	.	.	TRBJ1-1	TGTGCCATCAGTGAGTCTCCCGACCGAGGGACTGAAGCTTTCTTT	CAISESPDRGTEAFF
TRBV11-2	.	TRBD1	TRBJ2-1	TGTGCCAGCAGCTTAGCCGGGACAGGGGGGTACAATGAGCAGTTCTTC	CASSLAGTGGYNEQFF
TRBV7-2	once	.	TRBJ2-5	TGTGCCAGCGGGGTAGTGGCGGGGACCCAGTACTTC	CASGVVAGTQYF
TRBV20-1	.	TRBD2	TRBJ2-2	TGCAGTGCTAGTTTGGCGGGAGGCACCGGGGAGCTGTTTTTT	CSASLAGGTGELFF
TRBV7-2	.	TRBD2	TRBJ2-2	TGTGCCAGCAGCCAACTAGCGCGCACCGGAGGGGAGCTGTTTTTT	CASSQLARTGGELFF
TRBV7-9	once	TRBD1	TRBJ1-5	TGTGCCAGCAGCCCCCCGGGACAGGTCAATCAGCCCCAGCATTTT	CASSPPGQVNQPQHF